This TCR beta chain originates from a study of long-term antiretroviral therapy in people with HIV (dated by TCRdb to 2021 to 2024). Notes on the research overall: The earliest samples were collected about a decade before the 2015 WHO recommendation for immediate ART, when ART was typically delayed until CD4 counts fell. A total of about 190 cryopreserved PBMC samples were contributed to the cohort by 30 adults with confirmed HIV infection, with samples collected serially over a mean of about 6 years (range 1-12). Whether ART initiation and durable HIV suppression were associated with changes in peripheral blood TRB repertoire composition and diversity was tested in a retrospective serial study. No cross-contamination during QIAcube processing was seen in test extractions of a monoclonal T-cell line run alongside 25 to 35 polyclonal samples. Of the approximately 28 participants with HIV, roughly 10 were female.

Taken from the germline V gene (reference sequence), the CDR1 and CDR2 loops are SEHNR and FQNEAQ. Inclusive of the bounding cysteine and phenylalanine, the CDR3 is 15 residues long. Only CDR3 DNA is held: 45 bases, read in frame from base 1. Clipping removes 4 bases from V and 0 bases from J, with 1 as the unmatched junction base count. About this clone: This clone's antigen is unknown. It has no much larger one-base neighbor in the sample; base qualities were not kept.

The study at large found these results: Because PBMC availability was limited, only the TCR beta chain was sequenced, with no alpha chain pairing. Because pre-ART samples had limited cell numbers, profiling was done on unsorted PBMC rather than on sorted CD4+ and CD8+ T cells. Expanded TRB clones identified before ART initiation dominated the repertoire across all time points, though the dominance fluctuated and decreased in many PLHIV after ART. Samples dated from about 2003 to 2018, and the ART regimens used may be less effective than current ones. Inferences about post-ART repertoire changes are limited because no data were available on ART adherence, viral resistance or therapy changes. A significant increase in TRB diversity was found to be associated with ART initiation, although TRB diversity was observed to remain significantly below that of transplant donor controls even after long-term ART. Compared with controls, HIV repertoires had narrower CDR3 length ranges, and the network structure pointed to an antigen-experienced repertoire that shifted only slightly toward naive after ART.

The immunoSEQ hsTCRB v3.0 assay was used at survey level resolution to sequence the TRB variable region. TRB sequencing targeted a depth of about 40,000-55,000 T-cell genomes per sample. Pooled TRB libraries were sequenced on an Illumina MiSeq with a v3 150-cycle kit. Per the source publication's procedure: Analysis of repertoires was carried out in R inside a reproducible Nextflow workflow spanning QC, data transformation and analysis. LymphoSeq2, an R package for AIRR-Seq data exploration, was used to implement custom analyses. After excluding a handful of samples that yielded fewer than 5000 total TRB sequences, 190 or so HIV repertoires remained for analysis. Among the 180 to 200 HIV repertoires that were kept, roughly 58 were collected before ART initiation and over 120 were collected after ART initiation. Repertoires were downsampled to 5000 TRB nucleotide sequences, with summary statistics averaged over 100 downsampling iterations. Only TRB sequences with CDR3 regions of at least seven amino acids were retained for analysis. Diversity was measured with a Shannon entropy-derived clonality score and the Gini coefficient. In repertoire networks, the top 5000 CDR3 amino acid sequences were linked whenever an edit distance of one separated two sequences. For TRB CDR3 amino acid sequences, GLIPH2 was used to predict antigen specificity groups and MHC restriction. Known CMV, EBV, HIV or tissue antigen associations were flagged by matching CDR3 amino acid sequences against VDJdb and McPAS-TCR. Pre-ART, post-ART and control groups were compared with Wilcoxon signed-rank tests and Holm-Bonferroni correction. TCRdb limited this immuneACCESS table to in-frame rearrangements with V and J called. A share of clones is missing; checked studies link under half to unresolved V genes, and the rest is unexplained. The V and J calls and the clone size are those of that table, but D and trimming were determined from the DNA. A total of some 22,000 clones appear in this sample, around four fifths of them only once. Of the sample, approximately 4% falls within the top ten clones.

To be included, a participant needed at least one PBMC sample from before ART initiation plus at least two post-ART samples. Every participant with HIV received treatment in the United States of America. Before DNA extraction, cryopreserved samples containing about 0.9-10 million PBMC were thawed and washed. At the time of the earliest PBMC sample for each participant with HIV, ages ranged from about 23 to 60 years. PBMC samples from each participant spanned 1-4 timepoints before ART initiation and 2-8 timepoints after ART initiation, with a median of 7 samples. Serial HIV viral load, CD4+ T-cell count, ART history and demographic data were obtained for every participant. Using a Qiagen kit on a QIAcube, genomic DNA was extracted from unsorted PBMC, with samples processed in batches of 12.

This material consisted of unsorted PBMCs, taken about 4 years after starting antiretroviral therapy. The chain employs TRBV7-9 and TRBJ2-2, and 8 junction bases match TRBD1. The clonotype was recovered from a man in his late teens or twenties with HIV. For the CDR3, the sequence is CASSSTGANTGELFF. Read as DNA, the sequence is TGTGCCAGCAGCTCGACAGGGGCGAACACCGGGGAGCTGTTTTTT.